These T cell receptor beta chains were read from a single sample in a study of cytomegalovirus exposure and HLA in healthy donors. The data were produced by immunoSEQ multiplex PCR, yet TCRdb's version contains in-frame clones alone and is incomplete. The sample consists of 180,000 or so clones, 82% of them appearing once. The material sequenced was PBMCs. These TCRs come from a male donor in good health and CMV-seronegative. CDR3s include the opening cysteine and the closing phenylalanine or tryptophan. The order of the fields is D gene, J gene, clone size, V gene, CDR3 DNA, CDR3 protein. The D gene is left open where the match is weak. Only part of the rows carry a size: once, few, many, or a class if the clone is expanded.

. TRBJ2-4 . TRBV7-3 TGTGCCAGCAGGAAAAGGGGATTAGCGGCAGCCAAAAACATTCAGTACTTC CASRKRGLAAAKNIQYF
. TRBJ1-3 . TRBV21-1 TGTGCCAGCACCAGACCCATGTGTGTTTGGAGCATCGGAAACACCATATATTTT CASTRPMCVWSIGNTIYF
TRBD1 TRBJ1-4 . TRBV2 TGTGCCAGCAGTGGGAGACAGGGGGCGCTTGAACTTGAAAAACTGTTTTTT CASSGRQGALELEKLFF
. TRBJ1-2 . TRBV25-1 TGCGCCAGCAGTGATAACACCATCTATGGCTACACCTTC CASSDNTIYGYTF
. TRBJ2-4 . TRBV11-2 TGTGCCAGCAGCTTAGCTACAGGGTTCAAAAACATTCAGTACTTC CASSLATGFKNIQYF
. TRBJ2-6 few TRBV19 TGTGCCACCAGCCCCGGGGCTGGGGCCAACGTCCTGACTTTC CATSPGAGANVLTF
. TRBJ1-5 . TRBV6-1 TGTGCCAGCAGTGAATCGGGATTCCATCAGCCCCAGCATTTT CASSESGFHQPQHF
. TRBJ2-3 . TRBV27 TGTGCCAGCAGGATACTAGAGGGGGTCTCACACGATACGCAGTATTTT CASRILEGVSHDTQYF
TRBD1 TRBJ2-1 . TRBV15 TGTGCCACCAGCGGAACTACCCGGGACAGGGGAACTGAGCAGTTCTTC CATSGTTRDRGTEQFF
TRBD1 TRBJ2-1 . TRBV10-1 TGCGCCAGCAGTGATATACTGACAGGGAGAAATGAGCAGTTCTTC CASSDILTGRNEQFF
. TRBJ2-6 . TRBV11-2 TGTGCCAGCAGCTTGGCGGGTGGCCTCGGGGCTTTC CASSLAGGLGAF
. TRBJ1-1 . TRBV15 TGTGCCACCAGCAGACCCGCATCGGGGTCTGAAGCTTTCTTT CATSRPASGSEAFF
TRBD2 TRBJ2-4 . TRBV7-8 TGTGCCAGCAGCTTAGCGCCACTAGCGGGAGAGGCCAAAAACATTCAGTACTTC CASSLAPLAGEAKNIQYF
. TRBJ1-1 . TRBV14 TGTGCCAGCAGACGGGAGGTAGGAAACACTGAAGCTTTCTTT CASRREVGNTEAFF
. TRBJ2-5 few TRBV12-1 TGTGCCAGCAGCCCGAGGGGAGCGGGGACCCAGTACTTC CASSPRGAGTQYF
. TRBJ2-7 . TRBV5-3 TGTGCCAGAAGCTTGGGGCCCAACTACGAGCAGTACTTC CARSLGPNYEQYF
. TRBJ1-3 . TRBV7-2 TGTGCCAGCAGCTTACGACAGTTAAACACCATATATTTT CASSLRQLNTIYF
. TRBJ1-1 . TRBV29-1 TGCAGCGTCGGGGTGATTACTGAAGCTTTCTTT CSVGVITEAFF
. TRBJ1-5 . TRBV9 TGTGCCAGCAGCGGACTCCGGCCCCAGCATTTT CASSGLRPQHF
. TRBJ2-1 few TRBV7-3 TGTGCCAGCAGCTTAAATCCCCTGGCCGAGCAGTTCTTC CASSLNPLAEQFF
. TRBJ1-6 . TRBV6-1 TGTGCCAGCAGTGAAGCGCGGGACTATTCACCCCTCCACTTT CASSEARDYSPLHF
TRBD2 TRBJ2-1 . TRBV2 TGTGCCAGCAGAACCGGGACTAGCGGGAGGTCACGACATTACAATGAGCAGTTCTTC CASRTGTSGRSRHYNEQFF
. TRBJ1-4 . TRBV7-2 TGTGCCAGCAGCTTAGACAGGCGGGGGAGTGAAAAACTGTTTTTT CASSLDRRGSEKLFF
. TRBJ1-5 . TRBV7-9 TGTTCCAGCAGCTCTACCGGCAGGGGTCCAGGCAATCAGCCCCAGCATTTT CSSSSTGRGPGNQPQHF